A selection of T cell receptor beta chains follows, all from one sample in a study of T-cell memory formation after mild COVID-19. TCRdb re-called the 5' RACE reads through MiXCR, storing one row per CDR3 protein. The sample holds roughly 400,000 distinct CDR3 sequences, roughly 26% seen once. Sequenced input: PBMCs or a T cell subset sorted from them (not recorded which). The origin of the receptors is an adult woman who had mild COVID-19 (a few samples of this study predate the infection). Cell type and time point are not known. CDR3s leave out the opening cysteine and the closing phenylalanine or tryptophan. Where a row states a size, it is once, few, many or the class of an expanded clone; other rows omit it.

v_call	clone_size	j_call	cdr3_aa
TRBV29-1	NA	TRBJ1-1	SVGEGVTEAF
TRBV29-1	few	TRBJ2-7	SVVMRSSYEQY
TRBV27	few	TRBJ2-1	ASSLSGTGGLSYNEQF
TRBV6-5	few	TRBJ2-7	ASSYSLAGSYEQY
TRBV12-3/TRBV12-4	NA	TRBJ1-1	ASITDAQGNRVTEAF
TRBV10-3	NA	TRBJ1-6	AISVGQGDSPLH
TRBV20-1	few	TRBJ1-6	SAGVRNSPLH
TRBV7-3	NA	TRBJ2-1	ASSSGTSEYNEQF
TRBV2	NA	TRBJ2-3	ASSEGRGSTDTQY
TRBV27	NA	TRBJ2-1	ASSSRLAGAVNEQF
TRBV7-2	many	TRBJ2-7	ASSLVASGSPYEQY
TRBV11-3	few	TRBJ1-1	ASMEVTEAF
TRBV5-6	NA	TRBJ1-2	ASSLVAEYGYT
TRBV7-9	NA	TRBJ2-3	ASKPPLRLAGSTDTQY
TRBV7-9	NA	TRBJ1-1	ASSLGLIPAEAF
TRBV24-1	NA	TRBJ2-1	ATPIVFCSYNEQF
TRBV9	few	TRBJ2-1	ASSVSGTTYNEQF
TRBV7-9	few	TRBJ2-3	ASSLAAGGFPDTQY
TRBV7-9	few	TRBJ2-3	ASSVGPGADTQY
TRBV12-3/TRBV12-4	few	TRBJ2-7	ASRDSAGSYEQY
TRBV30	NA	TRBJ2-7	AWSVWPSGENYEQY
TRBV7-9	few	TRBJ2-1	ASTTTAPDTRQGQF
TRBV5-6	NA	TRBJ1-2	ASSPPGSGGYGYT
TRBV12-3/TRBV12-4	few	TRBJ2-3	ASSFRVTDTQY
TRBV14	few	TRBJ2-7	ASSQEAAAKGEQY
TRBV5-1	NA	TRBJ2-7	ASSQTTAEQY
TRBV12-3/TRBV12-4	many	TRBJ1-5	ASREGTANQPQH
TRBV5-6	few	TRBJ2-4	ASSTGGGLNIQY
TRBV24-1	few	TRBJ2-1	ATSAPGRGHNEQF
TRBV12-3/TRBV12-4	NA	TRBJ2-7	ASSRGRVSSYEQY
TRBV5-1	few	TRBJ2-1	ASSRHSSYNEQF
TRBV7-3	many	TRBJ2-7	ASSRTGDYEQY
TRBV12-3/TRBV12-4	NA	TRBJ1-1	ASSPGADPGTEAF
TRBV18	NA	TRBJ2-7	ASSPRESPTYEQY
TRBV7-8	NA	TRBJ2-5	ASSRSGTEGGETQY
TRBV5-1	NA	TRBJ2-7	ASSPVDSYEQY
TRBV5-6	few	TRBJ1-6	ASSHSYNSPLH
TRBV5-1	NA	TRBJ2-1	ASTGGSYNEQF
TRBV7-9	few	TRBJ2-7	ASSDPGESYEQY
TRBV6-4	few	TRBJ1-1	ASSDPGTEARYHTEAF
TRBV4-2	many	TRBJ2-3	ASSQSSGDTDTQY